A single sample is the source of the 26 T cell receptor beta chains below, sequenced in a study of cytomegalovirus exposure and HLA in healthy donors. The PCR was carried out with 60 Vbeta primers and 13 Jbeta primers. The repertoire was sequenced with immunoSEQ multiplex PCR; TCRdb's copy has only in-frame clones and lacks some. The sample includes 220,000 or so clones, more than 60% of them seen just once. Material: PBMCs. These receptors were obtained from a woman aged 25 to 39 in good health and CMV-seronegative.

In regard to this clone: The germline gene is not matched at one end of the junction; a read error may be the cause. This chain connects TRBV7-9 to TRBJ2-7; D is perhaps TRBD2 (5 bases). Germline V gene data show CDR1 as SEHNR and CDR2 as FQNEAQ (reference sequence). The CDR3 is made up of 16 amino acids. The CDR3 loop reads CSSSFTGTGLSYEQYF. DNA of the CDR3: TGTTCCAGCAGCTTTACCGGAACGGGATTATCCTACGAGCAGTACTTC.

The chain uses TRBV5-1 and TRBJ2-1; the match to TRBD2 covers 8 bases. The germline CDR1 and CDR2 sequences are SGHRS and YFSETQ. The CDR3 is 16 amino acids. The trim removed 0 bases at V and 3 bases at J, leaving 5 bases unmatched. The CDR3 loop reads CASSLDGLAGYNEQFF. The CDR3 DNA is TGCGCCAGCAGCTTGGATGGCCTAGCGGGCTACAATGAGCAGTTCTTC.

The gene calls are TRBV10-3 and TRBJ1-2; unclear D gene. The V end lost 3 bases, the J end lost 4 bases, and 12 bases lay between the germline ends. The CDR3 is made up of 14 amino acids. Germline lookup yields CDR1 ENHRY and CDR2 SYGVKD. The CDR3 sequence is CAISDEDWGYGYTF. CDR3 nucleotides: TGTGCCATCAGTGACGAGGACTGGGGCTATGGCTACACCTTC.

The chain recombines TRBV29-1 with TRBJ2-5; 9 bases align to TRBD1. With 6 bases clipped from V and 5 bases from J, the junction kept 10 bases outside the gene matches. The germline gives CDR1 SQVTM, CDR2 ANQGSEA. This CDR3 is 14 amino acids long. DNA for the CDR3: TGCAGCGTCCGGAGGGACAGGGCGGGGGAGACCCAGTACTTC. Translation: CSVRRDRAGETQYF.

This clone was seen more than once but under ten times. V usage is TRBV6-5 and J usage is TRBJ1-2; 8 bases agree with TRBD1. The germline V gene has CDR1 MNHEY and CDR2 SVGAGI. This CDR3 contains 15 residues. V trimming: 6 bases; J trimming: 2 bases; junction bases outside the gene matches: 8. The CDR3 nucleotides read TGTGCCAGCAGAAAAACAGGGGGTAACAACTATGGCTACACCTTC. Its translation is CASRKTGGNNYGYTF.

The chain has TRBV6-1 and TRBJ1-1; 7 bases match TRBD1. Germline lookup yields CDR1 MNHNS and CDR2 SASEGT. The CDR3 has 13 residues. The V gene end was trimmed by 6 bases and the J gene end by 6 bases; junction bases not matched to a gene: 7. Here the CDR3 DNA reads TGTGCCAGCAGCCCCCGACAGGGCCCTGAAGCTTTCTTT. Its protein is CASSPRQGPEAFF.

This clone has a handful of counts. The chain couples TRBV2 to TRBJ2-2; TRBD1 agrees at 8 bases. Germline V gives CDR1 SNHLY, CDR2 FYNNEI. The CDR3 totals 15 residues. The V gene end was trimmed by 3 bases and the J gene end by 3 bases; junction bases not matched to a gene: 3. The CDR3 is CASSEAGGDTGELFF. DNA of the CDR3: TGTGCCAGCAGTGAGGCAGGGGGCGACACCGGGGAGCTGTTTTTT.

This clone has just one count. The chain employs TRBV30 and TRBJ1-2; 11 nucleotides match TRBD1. The length of the CDR3 is 14 residues. The germline V gene has CDR1 GTSNPN and CDR2 SVGIG (reference sequence). With V trimmed by 1 base and J by 10 bases, 8 bases remained unmatched. The CDR3 DNA is TGTGCCTGGAGTGGGACAGGGGGCCAGGTGTACTACACCTTC. Its protein is CAWSGTGGQVYYTF.

This sequence joins TRBV2 and TRBJ1-1; D gene ambiguous. V was shortened by 8 bases and J by 5 bases, with 6 bases between the two germline ends. The CDR3 extends over 10 amino acids. Germline assignment: CDR1 SNHLY and CDR2 FYNNEI. This chain's CDR3 is CASRGTEAFF. Written as DNA, the CDR3 is TGTGCCAGCCGCGGTACTGAAGCTTTCTTT.

The rearrangement uses TRBV2 and TRBJ1-6, with a tentative D call TRBD1 (5 bases). Germline V gives CDR1 SNHLY, CDR2 FYNNEI. The ends were cut back, 3 bases at V and 5 bases at J, with 11 bases in the middle. This CDR3 region has 15 residues. CDR3 in amino acids: CASSETDKHNSPLHF. DNA of the CDR3: TGTGCCAGCAGTGAGACAGACAAACATAATTCACCCCTCCACTTT.

The chain joins TRBV12-5 to TRBJ1-3; the D is unclear. V was clipped by 0 bases and J by 0 bases, with 9 bases between them. Looked up from germline, CDR1 is LGHNT and CDR2 is FRNRAP. The CDR3 is 16 residues long. The DNA of the CDR3 is TGTGCTAGTGGTTTGGTACTCCGGGGCTCTGGAAACACCATATATTTT. Translated: CASGLVLRGSGNTIYF.

The rearrangement joins TRBV10-2 to TRBJ2-7, with 9 bases lining up with TRBD1. The germline CDR1 and CDR2 sequences are WSHSY and SAAADI. V shed 8 bases, J shed 4 bases, and the junction held 6 bases outside the gene matches. The CDR3 runs 13 residues. CDR3 in DNA: TGCGCCAGCGCCGGGACAGGGTTTTACGAGCAGTACTTC. Translated: CASAGTGFYEQYF.

J is TRBJ1-6 and V is TRBV5-6; D uncertain. Germline assignment: CDR1 SGHDT and CDR2 YYEEEE. This CDR3 is 14 amino acids long. Trimming removed 9 bases from V and 0 bases from J, with 10 bases in between. The CDR3 DNA sequence: TGTGCCACCCAACTGAACTCCTATAATTCACCCCTCCACTTT. Translation gives CATQLNSYNSPLHF. Full variable domain (remainder filled in from reference TRBV5-6 and TRBJ1-6): DAGVTQSPTHLIKTRGQQVTLRCSPKSGHDTVSWYQQALGQGPQFIFQYYEEEERQRGNFPDRFSGHQFPNYSSELNVNALLLGDSALYLCATQLNSYNSPLHFGNGTRLTVT.

The chain uses TRBV7-3 and TRBJ2-1; TRBD2 matches at 8 bases. CDR3 length: 16 amino acids. After removal of 2 bases from V and 0 bases from J, the junction contained 3 bases not matched to a gene. Germline V gene sequence: CDR1 SGHTA, CDR2 FQGTGA. The CDR3 DNA is TGTGCCAGCAGCTTAGCCGGGACTAGCTCCTACAATGAGCAGTTCTTC. It translates to CASSLAGTSSYNEQFF.

J is TRBJ2-5 and V is TRBV13; D perhaps matches TRBD2 (6 bases). The end of the DNA aligns better with TRBJ2-7, so the J call may be wrong. The CDR3 covers 18 residues. Per germline, CDR1 PRHDT and CDR2 FYEKMQ (reference sequence). The CDR3, as DNA: TGTGCCAGCAGCTTAGGCCTTCCCACGGGACTCTCCTCCTACGAGCAGTACTTC. Its translation: CASSLGLPTGLSSYEQYF.

The chain links TRBV5-6 to TRBJ1-4; D is uncertain. This CDR3 is built from 17 residues. Between the trimmed V and J ends, which lost 7 bases and 0 bases, there was a span of 19 bases. Germline assignment: CDR1 SGHDT and CDR2 YYEEEE. The CDR3 nucleotides read TGTGCCAGCTCCCGCGGGGTTTCCGCAGCAACTAATGAAAAACTGTTTTTT. It yields the protein CASSRGVSAATNEKLFF.

The chain recombines TRBV7-3 with TRBJ2-1; D may be TRBD2 (6 bases). This CDR3 region has 14 residues. The germline CDR1 and CDR2 sequences are SGHTA and FQGTGA. Trimming left V 4 bases short and J 5 bases short, with 12 bases between. CDR3 in DNA: TGTGCCAGCAGCTCGGGACTTAGCGACAATGAGCAGTTCTTC. Its translation: CASSSGLSDNEQFF.

This clone was seen a handful of times. The gene calls are TRBV7-9 and TRBJ1-2; 7 bases are a match to TRBD1. Trimming at V came to 5 bases and at J to 2 bases, leaving 5 bases not matched to a gene. This CDR3 region has 14 residues. Germline loops: CDR1 SEHNR, CDR2 FQNEAQ (reference sequence). CDR3 coding DNA: TGTGCCAGCAGCGACAAGACAGGGAACTATGGCTACACCTTC. Translated, it gives CASSDKTGNYGYTF.

This chain uses TRBV19 with TRBJ2-4, with D possibly being TRBD2 (6 bases). V was pared by 6 bases and J by 0 bases, with 15 bases between. The CDR3 has 16 residues. The V gene's germline CDR1 is LNHDA and CDR2 SQIVND (reference sequence). CDR3 loop: CASSELSGVAKNIQYF. For the CDR3, the DNA is TGTGCCAGTAGCGAGCTATCGGGAGTAGCCAAAAACATTCAGTACTTC.

The rearrangement joins TRBV4-1 to TRBJ2-1; 14 nucleotides match TRBD2. Losses at the gene ends were 1 base for V and 8 bases for J; bases not matched to a gene: 10. CDR1 is MGHRA, CDR2 YSYEKL, per germline. The CDR3 is 18 amino acids. CDR3 amino acids: CASSQVDMGLAGAHEQFF. CDR3 sequence (DNA): TGCGCCAGCAGCCAAGTCGATATGGGACTAGCGGGAGCGCATGAGCAGTTCTTC.

The chain combines TRBV18 with TRBJ1-3; TRBD1 aligns across 9 bases. V dropped 4 bases and J dropped 8; count of bases not matched to a gene: 6. CDR3 size: 14 residues. CDR1 is KGHSH and CDR2 is LQKENI in the germline V gene. This chain's CDR3 is CASSLQGALDTIYF. In nucleotides, the CDR3 is TGTGCCAGCTCACTACAGGGGGCCCTGGACACCATATATTTT.

This clone was counted a few times. The J gene is TRBJ2-7, the V gene TRBV9; 10 bases map to TRBD1. The germline V gene has CDR1 SGDLS and CDR2 YYNGEE. The V gene end was trimmed by 7 bases and the J gene end by 2 bases; junction bases not matched to a gene: 9. The CDR3 spans 15 residues. CDR3 nucleotides: TGTGCCAGCCGCCTTCGGGACAGGGGCCCCTACGAGCAGTACTTC. It translates to CASRLRDRGPYEQYF.

This clone showed up just a few times. This chain joins TRBV2 and TRBJ1-2; the D gene is possibly TRBD1 (6 bases). Germline V gene lookup returns CDR1 SNHLY and CDR2 FYNNEI. The length of the CDR3 is 14 residues. V shed 8 bases and J shed 8 bases, with 21 bases lying between them. The CDR3 spells CASLKLLDSDGYTF. Here the CDR3 DNA reads TGTGCCAGCCTAAAATTACTGGACAGTGACGGCTACACCTTC.

This clone was detected once. The chain employs TRBV9 and TRBJ2-3; 11 bases line up with TRBD2. V gave up 4 bases and J gave up 3 bases; unmatched junction bases: 10. Germline V gene data show CDR1 as SGDLS and CDR2 as YYNGEE. The CDR3 is 17 amino acids. CDR3 sequence reads: CASSPLGRTSGTDTQYF. The CDR3 coding sequence is TGTGCCAGCAGCCCTCTTGGGAGGACTAGCGGGACAGATACGCAGTATTTT.

The chain combines TRBV20-1 with TRBJ2-5; maybe TRBD1 (5 bases). V shed 0 bases and J shed 7 bases, with 6 bases lying between them. This CDR3 contains 11 residues. Germline loops: CDR1 DFQATT, CDR2 SNEGSKA (reference sequence). Here the CDR3 DNA reads TGCAGTGCTAGAGATAGGGGGACCCAGTACTTC. It translates to CSARDRGTQYF.

In this sample, this clone turned up once. The rearrangement uses TRBV7-9 and TRBJ2-1; D might be TRBD2 (6 bases). The CDR3 is 12 amino acids. The V gene's germline CDR1 is SEHNR and CDR2 FQNEAQ (reference sequence). V was cut by 3 bases and J by 8 bases, with 8 bases left in between. CDR3 nucleotides: TGTGCCAGCAGCTTCCCGGGGGATGAGCAGTTCTTC. It translates to CASSFPGDEQFF.